One and the same sample provided the 24 T cell receptor beta chains below, sequenced in a study of blood T cells in healthy people across ages. Sample-barcoded 5' priming and a J-beta primer mix drove a second PCR of about 7 to 12 cycles. From the 5' RACE reads, TCRdb called clonotypes with MiXCR, one entry per CDR3 protein. Among around 780,000 distinct CDR3 sequences listed, roughly 50% were seen once. The sequenced material came from blood. These receptors were obtained from a man aged 35 to 55 in good health.

This clonotype came up once. This chain connects TRBV5-6 to TRBJ2-1; D not certain. Germline CDR1 reads SGHDT; CDR2 reads YYEEEE. The V end was cut by 2 bases, the J end by 5 bases, with 8 bases between. CDR3 length: 13 residues. CDR3 in DNA: TGTGCCAGCAGCTTCTCGCAGCACAATGAGCAGTTCTTC. It codes for CASSFSQHNEQFF.

The chain employs TRBV5-1 and TRBJ2-3; D unresolved. Germline V gene data show CDR1 as SGHRS and CDR2 as YFSETQ. V lost 0 bases, J lost 0 bases, and 14 bases lay in between. This CDR3 contains 17 residues. The CDR3 DNA sequence: TGCGCCAGCAGCTTGGGTTCCGGTCTCATCAGCACAGATACGCAGTATTTT. Protein: CASSLGSGLISTDTQYF.

This clonotype has only a few counts. The gene calls are TRBV5-1 and TRBJ2-5, with 10 bases identical to TRBD2. Germline assignment: CDR1 SGHRS and CDR2 YFSETQ. With V trimmed by 6 bases and J by 4 bases, 9 bases remained unmatched. CDR3 size: 15 residues. CDR3 DNA: TGCGCCAGCACTGAAATAGCGGGGGGCAGAGAGACCCAGTACTTC. Residues: CASTEIAGGRETQYF.

This clonotype is a singleton in its sample. This chain connects TRBV12-3 or TRBV12-4 to TRBJ1-2, with 10 bases aligning to TRBD1. This CDR3 is 15 amino acids long. The V segment lost 3 bases and the J segment 7 bases; nucleotides outside the gene matches: 8. The CDR3 here is CASSFSGQGVGGYTF. CDR3 bases: TGTGCCAGCAGTTTTTCCGGACAGGGGGTAGGTGGCTACACCTTC.

J is TRBJ2-5 and V is TRBV6-5, with TRBD2 identical over 12 bases. There are 13 residues in the CDR3. The ends lost 8 bases at V and 3 bases at J; junction bases unmatched: 1. CDR1 is MNHEY, CDR2 SVGAGI, per germline. CDR3 nucleotides: TGTGCCAGCGCTAGCGGGAGGGAAGAGACCCAGTACTTC. It codes for CASASGREETQYF.

The CDR3 loop is CASNPQRGFYNEQFF. As DNA, the CDR3 is TGTGCCAGCAATCCACAGCGGGGGTTCTACAATGAGCAGTTCTTC. The chain couples TRBV28 to TRBJ2-7, with TRBD2 matching over 8 bases. Gene TRBJ2-1 matches the end of the DNA better, so the J call may be wrong. The CDR3 is 15 residues long. Germline CDR1 is MDHEN and CDR2 is SYDVKM.

The chain has TRBV5-4 and TRBJ2-4, with D unclear. V lost 3 bases, J lost 0 bases, and 10 bases lay in between. CDR3 size: 15 residues. Germline loops: CDR1 SGHNT, CDR2 YYREEE (reference sequence). CDR3: CASSYDLAAKNIQYF. The CDR3 DNA sequence: TGTGCCAGCAGCTACGACTTAGCAGCCAAAAACATTCAGTACTTC.

This chain uses TRBV21-1 with TRBJ2-3; the D segment call TRBD1 is taken from the table without a DNA check. TRBV21-1 has pseudogene status. The length of the CDR3 is 18 residues. The CDR3 sequence: CASSQPQPPQTFTDTQYF. The CDR3 DNA sequence: TGTGCCAGCAGCCAACCTCAACCCCCACAAACCTTCACAGATACGCAGTATTTT.

The chain carries TRBV6-6 and TRBJ1-1, with 8 bases lining up with TRBD1. The CDR3 is 15 amino acids. Per the germline V gene, CDR1 is MNHNY and CDR2 is SVGAGI (reference sequence). J lost 0 bases, V lost 5 bases, and 5 bases had no gene match. CDR3 coding DNA: TGTGCCAGCAGTGACCCGGGACAGGTGAACACTGAAGCTTTCTTT. Amino acid sequence: CASSDPGQVNTEAFF.

This clonotype has a count of ten or more. The CDR3 spells CASSHSGSEQYF. CDR3 coding DNA: TGTGCCAGCAGCCACTCGGGGTCCGAGCAGTACTTC. The V gene is TRBV7-2, the J gene TRBJ2-7, with D maybe TRBD2 (5 bases). There are 12 residues in the CDR3. CDR1 is SGHTA and CDR2 is FQGNSA in the germline V gene. V was cut by 5 bases and J by 6 bases, with 11 bases left in between.

The genes are TRBV20-1 and TRBJ1-1, with a tentative D call TRBD1 (6 bases). Germline lookup yields CDR1 DFQATT and CDR2 SNEGSKA (reference sequence). V was cut by 5 bases and J by 4 bases, with 17 bases left in between. The CDR3 is 14 residues long. The CDR3 region is CSAVHRAVGTEAFF. The CDR3 nucleotides read TGCAGTGCTGTCCACAGGGCCGTGGGCACTGAAGCTTTCTTT.

The chain combines TRBV12-3 or TRBV12-4 with TRBJ2-7, with 8 bases fitting TRBD1. V lost 6 bases and J lost 1; bases outside the gene matches: 8. This CDR3 region has 15 residues. The CDR3 is CASRGTGYNSYEQYF. CDR3 bases: TGTGCCAGCAGGGGGACAGGTTACAATTCCTACGAGCAGTACTTC.

The V call is TRBV4-2, the J call TRBJ2-7; 11 nucleotides agree with TRBD2. The CDR3 is 16 residues long. Germline V gene sequence: CDR1 LGHNA, CDR2 YNFKEQ. V trimming: 0 bases; J trimming: 1 base; junction bases outside the gene matches: 2. CDR3 sequence (DNA): TGTGCCAGCAGCCAAGATACTAGCGGGAGTTCCTACGAGCAGTACTTC. Translation: CASSQDTSGSSYEQYF.

This clonotype appeared a few times. The V call is TRBV6-2 or TRBV6-3, the J call TRBJ2-1; D call uncertain. This CDR3 is built from 14 residues. Germline V gives CDR1 MNHEY, CDR2 SVGEGT. The V end lost 4 bases, the J end lost 4 bases, and 11 bases lay between the germline ends. The DNA for the CDR3 is TGTGCCAGCAGTTTGGGAAGAGCTTACAATGAGCAGTTCTTC. Protein sequence: CASSLGRAYNEQFF.

The CDR3 region is CASSQETSSDTQYF. The CDR3 DNA reads as TGCGCCAGCAGCCAAGAGACTAGTTCAGATACGCAGTATTTT. This chain connects TRBV5-1 to TRBJ2-3; tentative D call: TRBD2 (6 bases). Trimming took off 4 bases at V and 4 bases at J, with 13 bases between the two ends. The CDR3 consists of 14 residues. Germline-derived CDR1 and CDR2 are SGHRS and YFSETQ.

The genes are TRBV7-8 and TRBJ2-3; 7 nucleotides match TRBD2. Germline loops: CDR1 SGHVS, CDR2 FQNEAQ. V was pared by 1 base and J by 4 bases, with 5 bases of the junction left unmatched. This CDR3 is built from 15 residues. The CDR3 DNA sequence: TGTGCCAGCAGCTTAGTCGGGAGGCCGGCAGATACGCAGTATTTT. This codes for CASSLVGRPADTQYF.

This chain joins TRBV28 and TRBJ2-5; TRBD1 aligns across 8 bases. The ends lost 8 bases at V and 4 bases at J; junction bases unmatched: 6. The CDR3 contains 13 residues. The V gene's germline CDR1 is MDHEN and CDR2 SYDVKM. The CDR3 protein is CASRQGFRETQYF. The CDR3 DNA reads as TGTGCCAGCCGACAGGGGTTTCGAGAGACCCAGTACTTC.

V and J are TRBV6-2 or TRBV6-3 and TRBJ2-5, with 7 bases aligning to TRBD2. Per germline, CDR1 MNHEY and CDR2 SVGEGT. The CDR3 sequence is 16 residues long. J was trimmed by 1 base and V by 6 bases; bases with no gene match: 11. The CDR3 nucleotides read TGTGCCAGCAGATTTACCGGGACTATCCTCCAAGAGACCCAGTACTTC. This gives the protein CASRFTGTILQETQYF.

As DNA, the CDR3 is TGTGCCAGCAGCCAGGTGACAGGGGGCTACGGAGAGACCCAGTACTTC. Translating it yields CASSQVTGGYGETQYF. The chain carries TRBV14 and TRBJ2-5; 10 nucleotides align to TRBD1. Germline CDR1 and CDR2: SGHDN and FVKESK. Trimming removed 3 bases from V and 4 bases from J; junction bases left unmatched: 8. The CDR3 covers 16 residues.

The chain links TRBV27 to TRBJ2-5, with 13 bases fitting TRBD2. CDR1 is MNHEY, CDR2 SMNVEV, per germline (reference sequence). Losses at the gene ends were 5 bases for V and 5 bases for J; bases not matched to a gene: 8. The length of the CDR3 is 16 residues. The CDR3 DNA follows: TGTGCCAGCAGTCCTAGACTAGCGGGAGGAGGGGAGACCCAGTACTTC. This codes for CASSPRLAGGGETQYF.

This clonotype showed up just a few times. The gene calls are TRBV7-2 and TRBJ2-3, with a weak D call TRBD2 (6 bases). Between the trimmed V and J ends, which lost 3 bases and 4 bases, there was a span of 14 bases. The CDR3 covers 15 residues. From germline, CDR1 is SGHTA and CDR2 FQGNSA. CDR3 loop: CASSFGGAVADTQYF. The CDR3 nucleotides read TGTGCCAGCAGCTTTGGCGGGGCGGTCGCAGATACGCAGTATTTT.

The chain combines TRBV29-1 with TRBJ2-2, with 7 bases that match TRBD2. J lost 3 bases, V lost 6 bases, and 4 bases had no gene match. Germline V CDR1 and CDR2: SQVTM, ANQGSEA. The CDR3 contains 13 residues. CDR3 amino acids: CSVGTIHTGELFF. CDR3 DNA: TGCAGCGTCGGGACTATACACACCGGGGAGCTGTTTTTT.

The CDR3 DNA reads as TGTGCCAGCAGTTTTCCCAGTATGAACACTGAAGCTTTCTTT. Translated, it gives CASSFPSMNTEAFF. The genes are TRBV28 and TRBJ1-1, with D unclear. The CDR3 extends over 14 amino acids. Germline lookup yields CDR1 MDHEN and CDR2 SYDVKM. With 3 bases removed from V and 0 bases from J, the gap between germline ends came to 8 bases.

This clonotype showed up many times. V gene TRBV7-2 combines with J gene TRBJ2-5; D is unresolved. Trimming removed 5 bases from V and 2 bases from J, with 9 bases in between. The CDR3 is made up of 13 amino acids. CDR1 is SGHTA and CDR2 is FQGNSA in the germline V gene. The chain's CDR3 is CASSQSAQETQYF. The CDR3 region has the DNA TGTGCCAGCAGCCAATCTGCACAAGAGACCCAGTACTTC.